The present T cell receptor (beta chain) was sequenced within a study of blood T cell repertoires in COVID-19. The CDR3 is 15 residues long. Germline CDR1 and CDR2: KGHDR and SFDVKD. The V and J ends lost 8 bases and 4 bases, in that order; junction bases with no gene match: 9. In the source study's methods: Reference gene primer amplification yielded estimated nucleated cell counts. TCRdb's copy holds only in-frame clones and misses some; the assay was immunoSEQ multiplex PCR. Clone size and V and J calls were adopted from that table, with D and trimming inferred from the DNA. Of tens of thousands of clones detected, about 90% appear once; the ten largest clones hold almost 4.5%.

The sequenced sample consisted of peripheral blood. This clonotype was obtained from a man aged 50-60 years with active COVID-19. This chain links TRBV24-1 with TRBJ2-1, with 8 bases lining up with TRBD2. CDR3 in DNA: TGTGCCACCACACCCGGCACTAGCGGTTACAATGAGCAGTTCTTC. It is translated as CATTPGTSGYNEQFF.